The TCR beta chain under discussion was sequenced for a study of cytomegalovirus exposure and HLA in healthy donors. On the study more broadly: Falling in the Caucasian-associated ancestry cluster were roughly 80% of 398 genotyped donors.

Findings and limits, study-wide: Researchers reported in a later analysis that a missense DCLRE1C variant was tied to TCR beta V- and J-gene trimming. The availability of immune exposure information extended only to CMV serostatus.

Primers: 60 Vbeta forward and 13 Jbeta reverse. Sequenced by immunoSEQ multiplex PCR; TCRdb stores in-frame clones only, minus some. The data hold roughly 150,000 clones, with 70% to 80% observed a single time. Comment on this clone: No antigen is known for it.

There are 17 residues in the CDR3. The germline gives CDR1 MDHEN, CDR2 SYDVKM. Losses at the gene ends were 1 base for V and 3 bases for J; bases not matched to a gene: 8. This sequence joins TRBV28 and TRBJ2-3, with TRBD2 matching 9 bases. This clonotype was obtained from a man between 40 and 49 years old in good health and CMV-seronegative. The sequenced sample consisted of PBMCs. The CDR3 loop reads CASSLSSTSGYTDTQYF. In DNA, the CDR3 is TGTGCCAGCAGTTTATCCTCCACTAGCGGGTATACAGATACGCAGTATTTT.